This T cell receptor beta chain stems from a study of blood T cells in healthy people across ages. Each sample yielded at least 6 micrograms of PBMC total RNA. CDR1 is LNHNV and CDR2 is YYDKDF in the germline V gene (reference sequence). The CDR3 is made up of 15 amino acids. Unmatched junction bases numbered 9, after V lost 5 bases and J lost 4 bases. Overall study findings and caveats: Researchers said unsorted PBMCs prevented a conclusive naive versus antigen-experienced comparison.

Together with a sample-barcoded 5' primer, a J-beta primer mix was included in a second PCR lasting roughly 6 to 12 cycles. Each TCR beta cDNA got a 12-nucleotide random molecular identifier. Sequencing of every sample gave 2.5 million or more CDR3-containing paired-end reads. TCRdb analysed the 5' RACE reads with MiXCR anew, one entry per CDR3 protein. The data contain about 1,400,000 distinct CDR3 sequences, around 39% of them singletons. On this clonotype: Its antigen is still unknown.

V gene TRBV15 combines with J gene TRBJ1-2; 8 bases agree with TRBD1. The clonotype comes from a woman aged 18 to 35 in good health. The sample comprised blood. The CDR3 sequence is CATSPMDRDVYGYTF. CDR3 sequence (DNA): TGTGCCACCAGCCCGATGGACAGGGACGTCTATGGCTACACCTTC.